One sample yielded the 27 T cell receptor beta chains listed below, sequenced in a study of CD8 T cells in Susac syndrome. Random-hexamer reverse transcription was applied to about 0.45 to 1 ug RNA. MiXCR was run by TCRdb on the immunoSEQ multiplex PCR reads, yielding one entry per CDR3 protein. The profile covers about 240,000 distinct CDR3 sequences, with 90% to 96% appearing a single time and 0.1% taken by the ten largest. The sample comprised CD4+ T cells from PBMCs. The source of these receptors is a human donor with Susac syndrome.

The rearrangement joins TRBV24-1 to TRBJ2-7; the D gene is possibly TRBD1 (6 bases). V was shortened by 4 bases and J by 2 bases, with 11 bases between the two germline ends. Germline CDR1 is KGHDR and CDR2 is SFDVKD. This CDR3 has 14 residues. The DNA of the CDR3 is TGTGCCACCAGTGACACGGGACACCCCTACGAGCAGTACTTC. It specifies CATSDTGHPYEQYF.

The chain employs TRBV30 and TRBJ1-2; weak D call: TRBD1 (5 bases). CDR1 and CDR2 from the germline V gene are GTSNPN and SVGIG (reference sequence). The CDR3 loop spans 15 amino acids. Trimming took off 2 bases at V and 7 bases at J, with 20 bases between the two ends. Here the CDR3 DNA reads TGTGCCTGGAGTTGGACCGGGACCTCCTTACGTGGCTACACCTTC. Translated: CAWSWTGTSLRGYTF.

The rearrangement joins TRBV29-1 to TRBJ2-7; 11 bases align to TRBD2. V shed 2 bases and J 1 base; nucleotides not matched to a gene: 1. CDR3 length equals 14 residues. Germline lookup yields CDR1 SQVTM and CDR2 ANQGSEA. The chain's CDR3 is CSVELAGGSYEQYF. The CDR3 DNA is TGCAGCGTTGAACTAGCGGGAGGTTCCTACGAGCAGTACTTC.

This clonotype was seen a handful of times. The chain is built from TRBV9 and TRBJ2-5; D uncertain. CDR3 size: 13 residues. Germline V lookup: CDR1 SGDLS, CDR2 YYNGEE. V lost 0 bases and J lost 5, with 8 bases in between. DNA of the CDR3: TGTGCCAGCAGCGTAGGTCAGCAGGAGACCCAGTACTTC. Amino acids: CASSVGQQETQYF.

This chain joins TRBV29-1 and TRBJ2-7; 10 bases fit TRBD1. V was clipped by 7 bases and J by 0 bases; unmatched bases: 6. The CDR3 sequence is 14 residues long. From germline, CDR1 is SQVTM and CDR2 ANQGSEA. DNA of the CDR3: TGCAGCGCTCGCGGGACAGGGGCCTCCTACGAGCAGTACTTC. Residues: CSARGTGASYEQYF.

V usage is TRBV4-1 and J usage is TRBJ2-7, with D maybe TRBD2 (5 bases). The ends were cut back, 5 bases at V and 2 bases at J, with 13 bases in the middle. The CDR3 consists of 14 residues. The germline V gene encodes CDR1 MGHRA and CDR2 YSYEKL. The CDR3 DNA sequence: TGCGCCAGCAGCGCATGGACGGGGACCTACGAGCAGTACTTC. Encoded protein: CASSAWTGTYEQYF.

The CDR3 DNA reads as TGCAGTGCTAGTTTCGGACAGCCTCAATTTTACGAGCAGTACTTC. Its protein product is CSASFGQPQFYEQYF. This rearrangement joins TRBV20-1 to TRBJ2-7; possible D gene TRBD1, 6 bases. This CDR3 contains 15 residues. V shed 3 bases and J shed 4 bases, with 19 bases lying between them. The V gene's germline CDR1 is DFQATT and CDR2 SNEGSKA (reference sequence).

This chain joins TRBV3-1 and TRBJ1-5, with 7 bases aligning to TRBD1. The junction had 8 bases not matched to a gene; V was cut back by 2 bases and J by 7 bases. The length of the CDR3 is 15 residues. CDR1 is LGHDT, CDR2 YNNKEL, per germline (reference sequence). CDR3 in amino acids: CASSQLTGVDQPQHF. For the CDR3, the DNA is TGTGCCAGCAGCCAACTTACAGGGGTCGACCAGCCCCAGCATTTT.

The rearrangement links TRBV28 to TRBJ2-1; D might be TRBD1 (6 bases). V shed 7 bases and J shed 0 bases, with 10 bases lying between them. From germline, CDR1 is MDHEN and CDR2 SYDVKM. The CDR3 has 14 amino acids. The chain's CDR3 is CASIRGSSYNEQFF. In DNA form, the CDR3 reads TGTGCCAGCATCAGGGGCAGCTCCTACAATGAGCAGTTCTTC.

The chain employs TRBV18 and TRBJ1-1; no clear D gene. The length of the CDR3 is 18 residues. The germline V gene has CDR1 KGHSH and CDR2 LQKENI. Trimming cost V 0 bases and J 3 bases, with 20 bases left between them. The CDR3, as DNA: TGTGCCAGCTCACCACCGTTAGCTAGACCGACCGGACACACTGAAGCTTTCTTT. Translating it yields CASSPPLARPTGHTEAFF.

V is TRBV20-1 and J is TRBJ1-2; TRBD1 matches at 8 bases. After removal of 0 bases from V and 1 base from J, the junction contained 7 bases not matched to a gene. CDR3 length equals 16 residues. Germline assignment: CDR1 DFQATT and CDR2 SNEGSKA (reference sequence). CDR3 bases: TGCAGTGCTAGAGATTCCAGGGGGCGACTTAACTATGGCTACACCTTC. It encodes CSARDSRGRLNYGYTF.

J is TRBJ2-1 and V is TRBV6-5; D not certain. This CDR3 contains 15 residues. Germline V gene data show CDR1 as MNHEY and CDR2 as SVGAGI. V was cut by 0 bases and J by 4 bases, with 10 bases left in between. The CDR3 DNA reads TGTGCCAGCAGTTACTCTGGCGAACGTTACAATGAGCAGTTCTTC. It codes for CASSYSGERYNEQFF.

The chain couples TRBV20-1 to TRBJ1-1; unclear D gene. V lost 3 bases to trimming and J lost 7 bases, with 9 bases between them. The CDR3 covers 11 residues. Germline loops: CDR1 DFQATT, CDR2 SNEGSKA (reference sequence). CDR3 residues: CSARGPYEAFF. The CDR3 nucleotides are TGCAGTGCTAGGGGCCCCTATGAAGCTTTCTTT.

This chain links TRBV4-1 with TRBJ1-4; D not certain. With 5 bases removed from V and 0 bases from J, the gap between germline ends came to 10 bases. Germline-derived CDR1 and CDR2 are MGHRA and YSYEKL. The CDR3 contains 15 residues. In nucleotides, the CDR3 is TGCGCCAGCAGCGAGAGGCGGGCAACTAATGAAAAACTGTTTTTT. It yields the protein CASSERRATNEKLFF.

V and J are TRBV20-1 and TRBJ1-5; 9 positions match TRBD1. The germline V gene has CDR1 DFQATT and CDR2 SNEGSKA (reference sequence). The CDR3 sequence is 14 residues long. Trimming removed 6 bases from V and 4 bases from J; junction bases left unmatched: 7. The CDR3 nucleotides are TGCAGTGCCCCGGGACAGGGTGGGAATCAGCCCCAGCATTTT. Encoded protein: CSAPGQGGNQPQHF.

The CDR3 DNA is TGTGCCGGAACTCCGACAGGGGGCCCGATCGGTCAGCCCCAGCATTTT. The encoded protein is CAGTPTGGPIGQPQHF. V gene TRBV30 combines with J gene TRBJ1-5, with 10 bases aligning to TRBD1. Trimming removed 8 bases from V and 6 bases from J; junction bases left unmatched: 16. The germline V gene encodes CDR1 GTSNPN and CDR2 SVGIG (reference sequence). The CDR3 covers 16 residues.

The chain has TRBV20-1 and TRBJ1-2; possible D gene TRBD1, 5 bases. The germline V and J ends were trimmed by 3 bases and 8 bases, with 19 bases remaining between them. This CDR3 comprises 14 residues. CDR1 is DFQATT, CDR2 SNEGSKA, per germline (reference sequence). DNA of the CDR3: TGCAGTGCTAGTCGCTTGGGGGGATTGAGGGGCTACACCTTC. Amino acids: CSASRLGGLRGYTF.

The chain carries TRBV9 and TRBJ1-2, with no clear D. V dropped 2 bases and J dropped 7 bases, with 9 bases sitting between them. Germline V gene data show CDR1 as SGDLS and CDR2 as YYNGEE. The CDR3 loop spans 12 amino acids. The CDR3 coding sequence is TGTGCCAGCAGCGTGAGAGGGTCTGGCTACACCTTC. This translates into CASSVRGSGYTF.

The count of this clonotype is one. This chain uses TRBV12-3 or TRBV12-4 with TRBJ2-7; the D is unclear. This CDR3 region has 13 residues. The V end was cut by 6 bases, the J end by 2 bases, with 11 bases between. CDR3 nucleotides: TGTGCCAGCAGACTCAGGATCACCTACGAGCAGTACTTC. Amino acid sequence: CASRLRITYEQYF.

The chain couples TRBV5-1 to TRBJ1-5; D unclear. Germline values: CDR1 SGHRS, CDR2 YFSETQ. The CDR3 loop spans 16 amino acids. The V end lost 1 base, the J end lost 2 bases, and 13 bases lay between the germline ends. The CDR3 is CASSLSGVGGNQPQHF. In DNA, the CDR3 is TGCGCCAGCAGCTTGAGTGGGGTAGGCGGCAATCAGCCCCAGCATTTT.

J is TRBJ2-7 and V is TRBV29-1; 10 positions match TRBD1. This CDR3 has 14 residues. The germline V gene has CDR1 SQVTM and CDR2 ANQGSEA. Germline trimming cut 6 bases from V and 7 bases from J; bases unmatched to any gene: 12. The CDR3 nucleotides are TGCAGCGTCGAACGGGACAGGGGAACAAGGGAGCAGTACTTC. Its translation: CSVERDRGTREQYF.

This clonotype was counted once. The rearrangement joins TRBV6-2 or TRBV6-3 to TRBJ2-3; 15 nucleotides align to TRBD2. CDR1 and CDR2 (germline): MNHEY, SVGEGT. The CDR3 extends over 17 amino acids. Trimming removed 5 bases from V and 7 bases from J; junction bases left unmatched: 10. CDR3 coding DNA: TGTGCCAGCAGTCTCACGGGACTAGCGGGAGGATGGAATACGCAGTATTTT. Its translation: CASSLTGLAGGWNTQYF.

The rearrangement joins TRBV2 to TRBJ1-4; D is ambiguous. The V and J ends lost 6 bases and 8 bases respectively, with 16 bases between them. In germline, CDR1 is SNHLY, CDR2 FYNNEI. The CDR3 loop spans 14 amino acids. The DNA for the CDR3 is TGTGCCAGCAGAGACCGGCCCCGGGGAGAAAAACTGTTTTTT. Its translation is CASRDRPRGEKLFF. Together with reference TRBV2 and TRBJ1-4, the CDR3 gives the full variable domain: EPEVTQTPSHQVTQMGQEVILRCVPISNHLYFYWYRQILGQKVEFLVSFYNNEISEKSEIFDDQFSVERPDGSNFTLKIRSTKLEDSAMYFCASRDRPRGEKLFFGSGTQLSVL.

The V and J genes are TRBV24-1 and TRBJ2-2; D remains unclear. CDR3 length: 15 residues. The V end lost 3 bases, the J end lost 0 bases, and 7 bases lay between the germline ends. The germline V gene encodes CDR1 KGHDR and CDR2 SFDVKD. This chain's CDR3 is CATSDVTTNTGELFF. The CDR3, as DNA: TGTGCCACCAGTGATGTTACAACGAACACCGGGGAGCTGTTTTTT.

The chain employs TRBV7-9 and TRBJ2-2; TRBD1 aligns across 9 bases. In germline, CDR1 is SEHNR, CDR2 FQNEAQ (reference sequence). The CDR3 extends over 13 amino acids. The junction had 5 bases not matched to a gene; V was cut back by 5 bases and J by 10 bases. CDR3 amino acids: CASSPGQGAELFF. CDR3 in DNA: TGTGCCAGCAGCCCGGGACAGGGCGCGGAGCTGTTTTTT. Drawing the rest from reference TRBV7-9 and TRBJ2-2, the complete variable domain is DTGVSQNPRHKITKRGQNVTFRCDPISEHNRLYWYRQTLGQGPEFLTYFQNEAQLEKSRLLSDRFSAERPKGSFSTLEIQRTEQGDSAMYLCASSPGQGAELFFGEGSRLTVL.

V usage is TRBV14 and J usage is TRBJ2-7; tentative D call: TRBD1 (6 bases). The V and J ends lost 2 bases and 6 bases respectively, with 14 bases between them. Germline V gene data show CDR1 as SGHDN and CDR2 as FVKESK. This CDR3 contains 14 residues. The CDR3 DNA reads TGTGCCAGCAGCCAATACCAGGGGCAGGGCGAGCAGTACTTC. Its translation is CASSQYQGQGEQYF.

The chain employs TRBV14 and TRBJ1-4; tentatively, D is TRBD1 (5 bases). Per the germline V gene, CDR1 is SGHDN and CDR2 is FVKESK. V was pared by 2 bases and J by 7 bases, with 14 bases between. The CDR3 covers 15 residues. The CDR3 is CASSQLGPWGEKLFF. The CDR3 nucleotides are TGTGCCAGCAGCCAATTGGGGCCTTGGGGTGAAAAACTGTTTTTT. The full variable domain, rest sourced from reference TRBV14 and TRBJ1-4, is EAGVTQFPSHSVIEKGQTVTLRCDPISGHDNLYWYRRVMGKEIKFLLHFVKESKQDESGMPNNRFLAERTGGTYSTLKVQPAELEDSGVYFCASSQLGPWGEKLFFGSGTQLSVL.